The sequence of this TCR beta chain was determined in a study of T cell responses to AZD1222 COVID-19 vaccine. Whole-study findings and limits: White British donors predominated, females outnumbered males, and clonal diversity was possibly underestimated. Following two doses of AZD1222, Spike-specific TCR breadth and depth rose. Without day 14 samples, only post-peak T cell repertoires were studied. CD4 TCRs covered the whole spike, strongest at regions 160-218 and 743-854.

In regard to this clone: Antigen: not known.

V dropped 3 bases and J dropped 1 base, with 13 bases sitting between them. Germline assignment: CDR1 SGHKS and CDR2 YYEKEE (reference sequence). This CDR3 spans 15 amino acids. Sequenced by immunoSEQ multiplex PCR; TCRdb stores in-frame clones only, minus some. The sample carries approximately 180,000 clones, roughly 88% recorded once. This specimen was peripheral blood, taken on day 0 of AZD1222 vaccination. The source of this sequence is an adult in good health. This chain joins TRBV5-5 and TRBJ1-2, with D maybe TRBD1 (5 bases). The CDR3 DNA sequence: TGTGCCAGCAGCTCCAAAGGGGCGGTTAACTATGGCTACACCTTC. Translated, it gives CASSSKGAVNYGYTF.